The entry below gives a single TCR beta chain sequence along with its context. What it binds is unknown. The data were obtained in a study of T cell clonality in common variable immunodeficiency. Findings and limits, study-wide: In common variable immunodeficiency, TCR beta chains reportedly carried fewer deletions and N-nucleotide insertions. What drives increased CVID clonality needs T cell subpopulation sequencing. CVID subjects showed higher TCRbeta clonality than healthy controls.

This table comes from immunoSEQ multiplex PCR, and its TCRdb copy is limited to in-frame clones, with some not included. This sample carries approximately 56,000 clones, none of them present only once. Caucasian heritage predominated among both patients and controls. Sample: peripheral blood mononuclear cells. This sequence originates from a person between 18 and 70 years old in good health.

This chain's CDR3 is CASSLYGAGNTIYF. The sequenced CDR3 bases are TGCGCCAGCAGCTTGTACGGGGCTGGAAACACC. The chain recombines TRBV5-1 with TRBJ1-3; the D is unclear. The read halts 3 residues ahead of the CDR3 end, with the missing end drawn from the germline J gene. The CDR3 extends over 14 amino acids. V lost 1 base and J 2 bases, leaving 7 bases between the germline ends. Germline V gene lookup returns CDR1 SGHRS and CDR2 YFSETQ.